This section outlines one T cell receptor beta chain sequence together with its context. The sample originates from a study of T cell changes during pregnancy in multiple sclerosis. Profiling relied on immunoSEQ multiplex PCR, and the TCRdb table lists in-frame clones only, not all of them. The table lists almost 95,000 clones, more than 90% of them singletons. V lost 3 bases, J lost 1 base, and 12 bases lay in between. The CDR3 has 15 residues. Germline-derived CDR1 and CDR2 are SEHNR and FQNEAQ (reference sequence). The V and J genes are TRBV7-9 and TRBJ1-2; D may be TRBD1 (6 bases). The source of this sequence is a female donor with multiple sclerosis, enrolled in a pregnancy study. Sequences were derived from peripheral blood, sampled in the first trimester of pregnancy. The CDR3, as DNA: TGTGCCAGCAGCTTTCCAGGGGCCGGTAACTATGGCTACACCTTC. This translates into CASSFPGAGNYGYTF.